A selection of T cell receptor beta chains follows, all from one sample in a study of blood T cell repertoires in COVID-19. The assay was immunoSEQ multiplex PCR, and TCRdb's table has in-frame clones only and misses some. Of some 43,000 clones in the sample, roughly 82% were seen once. Specimen: peripheral blood. The receptors originated from a man between 50 and 59 years old with active or convalescent COVID-19. The CDR3 runs from the conserved cysteine through the conserved F or W. A D gene is named only where the DNA matches it firmly. Size values are once, few and many counts, or a class for expanded clones, and some rows have none.

size	V	J	D	CDR3	DNA
once	TRBV19	TRBJ1-3	NA	CASKPTGSSGNTIYF	TGTGCCAGCAAGCCCACAGGGAGCTCTGGAAACACCATATATTTT
NA	TRBV12-5	TRBJ2-3	TRBD2	CASGLVLPLVGRGGADTQYF	TGTGCTAGTGGTTTGGTACTCCCACTCGTCGGGCGGGGGGGAGCAGATACGCAGTATTTT
NA	TRBV29-1	TRBJ2-7	TRBD2	CSVQGLAGGLAYEQYF	TGCAGCGTCCAGGGACTAGCGGGGGGGCTGGCCTACGAGCAGTACTTC
NA	TRBV25-1	TRBJ2-2	NA	CASSEFAARFANTGELFF	TGTGCCAGCAGTGAATTTGCTGCCCGGTTCGCGAACACCGGGGAGCTGTTTTTT
NA	TRBV5-5	TRBJ1-2	TRBD1	CASSRDSTGAKYYGYTF	TGTGCCAGCAGCCGCGATTCGACAGGGGCGAAATACTATGGCTACACCTTC
once	TRBV5-1	TRBJ2-1	NA	CASSLHNEQFF	TGCGCCAGCAGCCTCCACAATGAGCAGTTCTTC
NA	TRBV3-1/TRBV3-2	TRBJ2-2	TRBD2	CASSQGPGGGELFF	TGTGCCAGCAGCCAAGGGCCGGGAGGAGGGGAGCTGTTTTTT
NA	TRBV5-4	TRBJ1-6	NA	CASSPGQSSYNSPLHF	TGTGCCAGCAGCCCCGGACAGAGCTCCTATAATTCACCCCTCCACTTT
once	TRBV5-1	TRBJ2-3	NA	CASSLGRGIGTDTQYF	TGCGCCAGCAGCTTGGGTCGGGGAATCGGCACAGATACGCAGTATTTT
NA	TRBV9	TRBJ2-1	NA	CASSVGGGTNEQFF	TGTGCCAGCAGCGTAGGGGGGGGCACCAATGAGCAGTTCTTC
NA	TRBV27	TRBJ2-7	TRBD1	CASSTTDRYSYEQYF	TGTGCCAGCAGTACCACGGACAGGTACTCCTACGAGCAGTACTTC
NA	TRBV7-2	TRBJ2-5	TRBD1	CASSRGTGGIETQYF	TGTGCCAGCAGCCGCGGGACAGGGGGAATAGAGACCCAGTACTTC
NA	TRBV9	TRBJ1-1	NA	CASSPPWEDAEAFF	TGTGCCAGCAGCCCTCCGTGGGAGGACGCTGAAGCTTTCTTT
NA	TRBV7-6	TRBJ1-3	TRBD1	CASSLETGANTIYF	TGTGCCAGCAGCCTAGAAACAGGGGCAAACACCATATATTTT
NA	TRBV15	TRBJ2-1	NA	CATSRDRGLALEQFF	TGTGCCACCAGCAGAGATCGCGGGCTAGCGCTTGAGCAGTTCTTC
NA	TRBV14	TRBJ2-3	TRBD2	CASSQDPASGDADTQYF	TGTGCCAGCAGCCAAGATCCGGCTAGCGGGGACGCAGATACGCAGTATTTT
NA	TRBV10-3	TRBJ2-1	NA	CAISESGLRPEQFF	TGTGCCATCAGTGAGTCGGGGCTTCGGCCGGAGCAGTTCTTC
NA	TRBV12-5	TRBJ1-5	TRBD1	CASGLGRDRGRNQPQHF	TGTGCTAGTGGTTTGGGCCGGGACAGGGGGCGGAATCAGCCCCAGCATTTT